A selection of T cell receptor beta chains follows, all from one sample in a study of T-cell reconstitution after alpha-beta-depleted transplantation in children. TCRdb reprocessed the PCR reads with MiXCR, giving one entry per CDR3 protein. The table lists some 590,000 distinct CDR3 sequences, over 9.5% of them singletons. This material consisted of PBMCs from the stem cell graft donor, taken from the stem cell graft. These receptors all come from a human donor who donated a stem cell graft to a child with acute myeloid leukemia. The CDR3 runs from the conserved cysteine through the conserved F or W. The D gene is left open where the match is weak. Clone size is given for some rows only: seen once, a few or many times, or a class if the clone is expanded.

j_gene: TRBJ1-3
v_gene: TRBV7-2
d_gene: NA
abundance: few
CDR3aa: CASSSAQGNTIYF
CDR3nt: TGTGCCAGCAGCTCAGCACAGGGAAACACCATATATTTT

j_gene: TRBJ2-1
v_gene: TRBV20-1
d_gene: TRBD2
abundance: NA
CDR3aa: CSASGLAGNNEQFF
CDR3nt: TGCAGTGCTAGTGGCCTAGCGGGAAACAATGAGCAGTTCTTC

j_gene: TRBJ2-7
v_gene: TRBV20-1
d_gene: NA
abundance: NA
CDR3aa: CSAAPRTSYEQYF
CDR3nt: TGCAGTGCCGCCCCGAGGACAAGCTACGAGCAGTACTTC

j_gene: TRBJ1-1
v_gene: TRBV4-3
d_gene: TRBD1
abundance: few
CDR3aa: CASSQRSGTGSTEAFF
CDR3nt: TGCGCCAGCAGCCAACGATCCGGGACAGGGAGCACTGAAGCTTTCTTT

j_gene: TRBJ2-2
v_gene: TRBV12-3/TRBV12-4
d_gene: NA
abundance: many
CDR3aa: CASSLAVTANTGELFF
CDR3nt: TGTGCCAGCAGTTTAGCGGTGACAGCGAACACCGGGGAGCTGTTTTTT

j_gene: TRBJ1-2
v_gene: TRBV12-3/TRBV12-4
d_gene: NA
abundance: many
CDR3aa: CASFAGGTYGYTF
CDR3nt: TGTGCCAGCTTCGCGGGGGGCACCTATGGCTACACCTTC

j_gene: TRBJ2-7
v_gene: TRBV18
d_gene: NA
abundance: NA
CDR3aa: CASSPSVPRNTYEQYF
CDR3nt: TGTGCCAGCTCACCATCGGTTCCTCGCAATACCTACGAGCAGTACTTC

j_gene: TRBJ2-3
v_gene: TRBV2
d_gene: TRBD2
abundance: NA
CDR3aa: CASSRLAIGRANTDTQYF
CDR3nt: TGTGCCAGCAGTCGACTGGCTATCGGGAGGGCCAACACAGATACGCAGTATTTT

j_gene: TRBJ1-2
v_gene: TRBV27
d_gene: NA
abundance: many
CDR3aa: CASRPAEYGYTF
CDR3nt: TGTGCCAGCAGACCCGCAGAATATGGCTACACCTTC

j_gene: TRBJ2-1
v_gene: TRBV6-1
d_gene: TRBD2
abundance: NA
CDR3aa: CAASLGGGDEQFF
CDR3nt: TGTGCCGCATCCCTCGGGGGAGGGGATGAGCAGTTCTTC